Listed here is a single T cell receptor (beta chain). TCRdb fed the 5' RACE reads into MiXCR, producing one record per CDR3 protein. The top ten hold 2.5% to 3.5% of the sample, which has roughly 480,000 distinct CDR3 sequences, roughly a quarter seen once. This specimen comes from a study of identical twins. The CDR3 is 15 amino acids. J was trimmed by 6 bases and V by 2 bases; bases with no gene match: 7. Germline CDR1 is SGHVS and CDR2 is FQNEAQ. The sample also formed part of further work on T cells expressing NK-cell markers. That paper states: Among the experiments, several used an anti-gamma-delta TCR antibody to restrict sorting to alpha-beta TCR T cells.

The genes are TRBV7-8 and TRBJ2-3; TRBD2 matches at 8 bases. The TCR sequence derives from a woman aged 18 to 35 in good health. The sample taken for sequencing was CD4+ T cells sorted from blood. The CDR3 loop is CASSLRAGRVDTQYF. The CDR3, as DNA: TGTGCCAGCAGCTTAAGGGCCGGGAGGGTCGATACGCAGTATTTT.